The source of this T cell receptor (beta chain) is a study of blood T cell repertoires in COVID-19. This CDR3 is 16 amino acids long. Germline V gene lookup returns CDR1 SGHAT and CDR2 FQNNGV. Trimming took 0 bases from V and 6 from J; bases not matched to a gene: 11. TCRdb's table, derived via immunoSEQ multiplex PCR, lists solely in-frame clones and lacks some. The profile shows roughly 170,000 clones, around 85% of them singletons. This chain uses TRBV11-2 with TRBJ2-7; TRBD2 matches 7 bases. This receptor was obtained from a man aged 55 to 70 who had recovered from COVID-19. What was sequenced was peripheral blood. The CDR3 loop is CASSLEASGSLGEQYF. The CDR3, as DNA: TGTGCCAGCAGCTTAGAGGCTAGCGGCTCTTTGGGCGAGCAGTACTTC.